Presented here are 28 T cell receptor beta chains from one specimen sequenced in a study of cytomegalovirus exposure and HLA in healthy donors. In the PCR, 60 Vbeta and 13 Jbeta primers were used. Data came from immunoSEQ multiplex PCR; TCRdb stores just in-frame clones and leaves some out. The sample consists of around 100,000 clones, 70% of them appearing once. The sequencing input was PBMCs. These receptors were collected from a man aged 40-50 years in good health and CMV-seropositive.

The V and J genes are TRBV7-2 and TRBJ1-2; 11 nucleotides align to TRBD1. Germline loops: CDR1 SGHTA, CDR2 FQGNSA. V dropped 6 bases and J dropped 5; count of bases not matched to a gene: 8. This CDR3 is 15 amino acids long. The CDR3 nucleotides are TGTGCCAGCAGTCTGGACAGGGGGCCTATTTATGGCTACACCTTC. Its protein product is CASSLDRGPIYGYTF. The complete variable domain, with remaining parts taken from reference TRBV7-2 and TRBJ1-2, reads GAGVSQSPSNKVTEKGKDVELRCDPISGHTALYWYRQSLGQGLEFLIYFQGNSAPDKSGLPSDRFSAERTGGSVSTLTIQRTQQEDSAVYLCASSLDRGPIYGYTFGSGTRLTVV.

The chain has TRBV5-6 and TRBJ2-7; possibly TRBD2 for D (5 bases). The CDR3 spans 13 residues. The germline gives CDR1 SGHDT, CDR2 YYEEEE. The germline V and J ends were trimmed by 0 bases and 2 bases, with 6 bases remaining between them. The CDR3 loop reads CASSLVRAYEQYV. The CDR3, as DNA: TGTGCCAGCAGCTTGGTGCGGGCCTACGAGCAGTACGTC.

This clone is a singleton in its sample. In nucleotides, the CDR3 is TGTGCCAGCAGCGTAGTCGGGAGCGGCCTCACAGATACGCAGTATTTT. Amino acid sequence: CASSVVGSGLTDTQYF. The genes are TRBV9 and TRBJ2-3; TRBD2 is a possible D gene (6 bases). The CDR3 is 16 amino acids. Trimming pared 0 bases from V and 2 bases from J, leaving 13 bases between. Germline values: CDR1 SGDLS, CDR2 YYNGEE.

This chain links TRBV28 with TRBJ2-1, with D possibly matching TRBD1 (6 bases). Germline CDR1 and CDR2: MDHEN and SYDVKM. The CDR3 loop spans 16 amino acids. The ends were cut back, 4 bases at V and 2 bases at J, with 15 bases in the middle. In DNA, the CDR3 is TGTGCCAGCAGTTCCGATGGACAGAACACCTACAATGAGCAGTTCTTC. Amino acid sequence: CASSSDGQNTYNEQFF.

V gene TRBV4-1 combines with J gene TRBJ1-2; a possible D gene is TRBD1 (6 bases). The CDR3 consists of 14 residues. Germline-derived CDR1 and CDR2 are MGHRA and YSYEKL. V was trimmed by 0 bases and J by 7 bases, leaving 12 bases between them. The CDR3, as DNA: TGCGCCAGCAGCCAAGATACATCGACAGGTGGCTACACCTTC. Translation: CASSQDTSTGGYTF.

The V call is TRBV4-3, the J call TRBJ2-2; D gene ambiguous. The CDR3 runs to 15 residues. The germline V gene has CDR1 LGHNA and CDR2 YSLEER. Trimming left V 0 bases short and J 4 bases short, with 9 bases between. CDR3 loop: CASSQESPGTGELFF. The DNA for the CDR3 is TGCGCCAGCAGCCAAGAAAGCCCGGGCACCGGGGAGCTGTTTTTT.

The rearrangement uses TRBV6-5 and TRBJ2-1; TRBD2 matches 7 bases. CDR3 length equals 14 residues. V lost 8 bases and J lost 2; bases outside the gene matches: 6. The germline CDR1 and CDR2 sequences are MNHEY and SVGAGI. As DNA, the CDR3 is TGTGCCAGCGGGAGGGGCGATACCTACAATGAGCAGTTCTTC. This codes for CASGRGDTYNEQFF.

As concerns this clone: The final CDR3 position lacks the conserved phenylalanine or tryptophan, pointing to a likely read error. It is unclear where the CDR3 begins or ends on the DNA, so no DNA is shown, and the CDR3 is as TCRdb lists it. The genes are TRBV19 and TRBJ1-2; TRBD1, as called in the table, went unchecked against the DNA. Counting both end residues, the CDR3 totals 13 amino acids. Germline V CDR1 and CDR2: LNHDA, SQIVND (reference sequence). CDR3 residues: CASSPGTGGEGLR.

The chain employs TRBV5-1 and TRBJ2-7; 9 nucleotides match TRBD1. Losses at the gene ends were 4 bases for V and 4 bases for J; bases not matched to a gene: 9. Germline V lookup: CDR1 SGHRS, CDR2 YFSETQ. The CDR3 sequence is 15 residues long. The CDR3 sequence is CASSKLTGGEYEQYF. The CDR3 nucleotides are TGCGCCAGCAGCAAGCTAACAGGGGGCGAGTACGAGCAGTACTTC. The full variable domain, completed using reference TRBV5-1 and TRBJ2-7, is KAGVTQTPRYLIKTRGQQVTLSCSPISGHRSVSWYQQTPGQGLQFLFEYFSETQRNKGNFPGRFSGRQFSNSRSEMNVSTLELGDSALYLCASSKLTGGEYEQYFGPGTRLTVT.

V and J are TRBV28 and TRBJ1-5; TRBD1 matches at 7 bases. The V and J ends lost 5 bases and 3 bases, in that order; junction bases with no gene match: 4. The germline V gene has CDR1 MDHEN and CDR2 SYDVKM. The CDR3 spans 14 residues. The CDR3 region is CASSPGTDNQPQHF. CDR3 in DNA: TGTGCCAGCAGTCCTGGGACAGACAATCAGCCCCAGCATTTT.

The rearrangement links TRBV19 to TRBJ1-1, with D uncertain. Germline loops: CDR1 LNHDA, CDR2 SQIVND (reference sequence). The germline V and J ends were trimmed by 3 bases and 7 bases, with 18 bases remaining between them. The CDR3 extends over 15 amino acids. CDR3 in DNA: TGTGCCAGTAGTATGACCGCCGGGGTGATGAATGAAGCTTTCTTT. Protein product: CASSMTAGVMNEAFF.

V is TRBV28 and J is TRBJ1-4, with no clear D. Germline V gene lookup returns CDR1 MDHEN and CDR2 SYDVKM. This CDR3 has 14 residues. Deletions cut 5 bases from V and 5 bases from J, with 12 bases between. Here the CDR3 DNA reads TGTGCCAGCAGTCTGGAGGGAAGGAATGAAAAACTGTTTTTT. This codes for CASSLEGRNEKLFF. Filled out from reference TRBV28 and TRBJ1-4, the complete variable domain reads DVKVTQSSRYLVKRTGEKVFLECVQDMDHENMFWYRQDPGLGLRLIYFSYDVKMKEKGDIPEGYSVSREKKERFSLILESASTNQTSMYLCASSLEGRNEKLFFGSGTQLSVL.

V gene TRBV4-1 combines with J gene TRBJ2-7; 9 bases align to TRBD2. Germline V lookup: CDR1 MGHRA, CDR2 YSYEKL. V dropped 0 bases and J dropped 0; count of bases not matched to a gene: 3. The CDR3 is made up of 16 amino acids. CDR3 sequence reads: CASSQDWREGSYEQYF. CDR3 nucleotides: TGCGCCAGCAGCCAAGATTGGCGGGAGGGCTCCTACGAGCAGTACTTC.

CDR3 sequence reads: CASSVQREGGHTQYF. CDR3 DNA: TGTGCCAGCAGTGTGCAGCGGGAGGGGGGGCATACGCAGTATTTT. This chain connects TRBV25-1 to TRBJ2-3, with 10 bases that match TRBD2. The CDR3 consists of 15 residues. Per germline, CDR1 MGHDK and CDR2 SYGVNS. The V gene end was trimmed by 4 bases and the J gene end by 7 bases; junction bases not matched to a gene: 8.

The gene calls are TRBV10-3 and TRBJ1-2; D unclear. Between the trimmed V and J ends, which lost 0 bases and 6 bases, there was a span of 14 bases. The CDR3 covers 15 residues. Per germline, CDR1 ENHRY and CDR2 SYGVKD. The CDR3 loop reads CAISESSSGPNGYTF. The DNA of the CDR3 is TGTGCCATCAGTGAGTCGTCGTCAGGCCCCAATGGCTACACCTTC.

The genes are TRBV9 and TRBJ2-1; 10 nucleotides agree with TRBD2. The germline CDR1 and CDR2 sequences are SGDLS and YYNGEE. The CDR3 runs to 16 residues. After removal of 3 bases from V and 4 bases from J, the junction contained 7 bases not matched to a gene. The DNA of the CDR3 is TGTGCCAGCAGCGCACCCAGCGGGAGGGGTTACAATGAGCAGTTCTTC. Translated, it gives CASSAPSGRGYNEQFF.

This clone was counted between two and nine times. V and J are TRBV6-1 and TRBJ1-3, with 7 bases aligning to TRBD1. V shed 2 bases and J 2 bases; nucleotides not matched to a gene: 3. Germline V gene lookup returns CDR1 MNHNS and CDR2 SASEGT. There are 15 residues in the CDR3. As DNA, the CDR3 is TGTGCCAGCAGTGAATATCAGGGGGCTGGAAACACCATATATTTT. It translates to CASSEYQGAGNTIYF.

The chain combines TRBV27 with TRBJ1-2; D perhaps matches TRBD1 (5 bases). The germline V gene encodes CDR1 MNHEY and CDR2 SMNVEV (reference sequence). The V gene lost 8 bases and the J gene lost 4 bases, with 17 bases spanning the gap. This CDR3 comprises 14 residues. This chain's CDR3 is CASLPLGGTYGYTF. The DNA of the CDR3 is TGTGCCAGCCTACCCTTGGGGGGAACCTATGGCTACACCTTC.

The chain employs TRBV23-1 and TRBJ2-7; TRBD1 matches 8 bases. TRBV23-1 is placed among ORFs of uncertain function. J lost 0 bases, V lost 5 bases, and 15 bases had no gene match. The CDR3 has 18 amino acids. The CDR3 sequence: CASSEKCGQGTISYEQYV. The CDR3 bases are TGCGCCAGCAGTGAAAAGTGCGGACAGGGAACCATCTCCTACGAGCAGTACGTC.

The chain joins TRBV5-4 to TRBJ2-3; D perhaps matches TRBD2 (6 bases). Trimming stripped 2 bases from V and 1 base from J, with 11 bases between. The CDR3 consists of 15 residues. CDR1 and CDR2 (germline): SGHNT, YYREEE (reference sequence). The CDR3 loop is CASSFGGRGTDTQYF. CDR3 bases: TGTGCCAGCAGCTTCGGGGGTAGAGGCACAGATACGCAGTATTTT.

The J gene is TRBJ1-1, the V gene TRBV29-1, with 8 bases aligning to TRBD1. CDR3 size: 12 residues. Germline assignment: CDR1 SQVTM and CDR2 ANQGSEA. Germline trimming cut 7 bases from V and 4 bases from J; bases unmatched to any gene: 5. The CDR3 spells CSAHTGGTEAFF. In DNA form, the CDR3 reads TGCAGCGCCCATACAGGGGGCACTGAAGCTTTCTTT. Filled out from reference TRBV29-1 and TRBJ1-1, the complete variable domain reads SAVISQKPSRDICQRGTSLTIQCQVDSQVTMMFWYRQQPGQSLTLIATANQGSEATYESGFVIDKFPISRPNLTFSTLTVSNMSPEDSSIYLCSAHTGGTEAFFGQGTRLTVV.

In this sample, this clone turned up a few times. This rearrangement joins TRBV7-9 to TRBJ1-2; TRBD1 matches 8 bases. Germline-derived CDR1 and CDR2 are SEHNR and FQNEAQ (reference sequence). V lost 3 bases and J lost 0; bases outside the gene matches: 3. The CDR3 is made up of 15 amino acids. CDR3 sequence reads: CASSFQGASNYGYTF. Here the CDR3 DNA reads TGTGCCAGCAGCTTTCAGGGGGCGTCTAACTATGGCTACACCTTC.

This clone has only a few counts. The CDR3 coding sequence is TGTGCCTGGTGGGGGGACAGGGGGGAGACCCAGTACTTC. Translation gives CAWWGDRGETQYF. V usage is TRBV30 and J usage is TRBJ2-5; TRBD1 matches 11 bases. Losses at the gene ends were 5 bases for V and 5 bases for J; bases not matched to a gene: 4. Germline CDR1 and CDR2: GTSNPN and SVGIG (reference sequence). The CDR3 is 13 residues long.

This chain uses TRBV7-2 with TRBJ2-1; D might be TRBD1 (5 bases). This CDR3 contains 15 residues. CDR1 and CDR2 (germline): SGHTA, FQGNSA. V was shortened by 1 base and J by 8 bases, with 15 bases between the two germline ends. The CDR3 is CASSLVVQGGDEQFF. Here the CDR3 DNA reads TGTGCCAGCAGCTTAGTGGTGCAGGGTGGCGATGAGCAGTTCTTC. Full variable domain (remainder filled in from reference TRBV7-2 and TRBJ2-1): GAGVSQSPSNKVTEKGKDVELRCDPISGHTALYWYRQSLGQGLEFLIYFQGNSAPDKSGLPSDRFSAERTGGSVSTLTIQRTQQEDSAVYLCASSLVVQGGDEQFFGPGTRLTVL.

The chain is built from TRBV7-9 and TRBJ1-1, with 7 bases fitting TRBD1. The germline CDR1 and CDR2 sequences are SEHNR and FQNEAQ (reference sequence). This CDR3 has 13 amino acids. V was pared by 5 bases and J by 4 bases, with 4 bases of the junction left unmatched. The CDR3 sequence: CASSGPGGTEAFF. In nucleotides, the CDR3 is TGTGCCAGCAGCGGTCCAGGGGGCACTGAAGCTTTCTTT.

This clone has just one count. The rearrangement joins TRBV28 to TRBJ1-1; TRBD1 agrees at 8 bases. The V gene's germline CDR1 is MDHEN and CDR2 SYDVKM. This CDR3 contains 16 residues. The J segment lost 3 bases and the V segment lost 7 bases, leaving 13 bases of the junction unmatched. CDR3 region: CASKSQGAESHTEAFF. CDR3 DNA: TGTGCCAGCAAATCGCAGGGGGCCGAATCTCACACTGAAGCTTTCTTT.

This clone was detected only a few times. The chain carries TRBV28 and TRBJ2-7; 8 bases match TRBD1. The CDR3 extends over 14 amino acids. The J segment lost 1 base and the V segment lost 5 bases, leaving 4 bases of the junction unmatched. Germline V CDR1 and CDR2: MDHEN, SYDVKM. The CDR3 loop is CASSRRTGSYEQYF. The CDR3 nucleotides are TGTGCCAGCAGTCGCCGGACAGGGTCCTACGAGCAGTACTTC.

The chain links TRBV15 to TRBJ2-7; TRBD1 matches 7 bases. There are 14 residues in the CDR3. Germline CDR1 reads LNHNV; CDR2 reads YYDKDF (reference sequence). The V gene end was trimmed by 0 bases and the J gene end by 11 bases; junction bases not matched to a gene: 10. The CDR3 sequence is CATSRDWDTTGKYF. The CDR3 region has the DNA TGTGCCACCAGCAGAGATTGGGACACGACAGGGAAGTACTTC. Filled out from reference TRBV15 and TRBJ2-7, the complete variable domain reads DAMVIQNPRYQVTQFGKPVTLSCSQTLNHNVMYWYQQKSSQAPKLLFHYYDKDFNNEADTPDNFQSRRPNTSFCFLDIRSPGLGDTAMYLCATSRDWDTTGKYFGPGTRLTVT.